What follows is one T cell receptor (beta chain) and its context. CDR3 length: 11 amino acids. The germline V gene has CDR1 MNHEY and CDR2 SVGAGI. V dropped 5 bases and J dropped 7 bases, with 6 bases sitting between them. Produced via immunoSEQ multiplex PCR; TCRdb's table is partial and in-frame only. The table lists fewer than 250,000 clones, 75% to 85% of them singletons. This sample was taken from a study of blood T cell repertoires in COVID-19. Study-wide context: The origin of the acute and convalescent COVID-19 samples was the United States, Italy and Spain.

The specimen sequenced was peripheral blood. This clonotype originated in a woman aged 45-60 years with acute or convalescent COVID-19. V gene TRBV6-5 combines with J gene TRBJ2-1, with D uncertain. CDR3 nucleotides: TGTGCCAGCAGTATCAGGAATGAGCAGTTCTTC. It specifies CASSIRNEQFF.